The 32 T cell receptor beta chains listed next were all sequenced from one sample in a study of shared clonotypes between healthy human individuals. Sequencing was performed with immunoSEQ multiplex PCR; in TCRdb, only in-frame clones are kept and a portion is missing. The data show about 980,000 clones, with over 75% seen just once and about 1.5% held by the top ten. Input material: memory CD4+ T cells sorted from blood. Indicated subset: CD45RA-negative fraction. Receptor source: a man between 18 and 29 years old in good health.

This chain connects TRBV6-1 to TRBJ2-4, with TRBD1 identical over 9 bases. CDR1 and CDR2 (germline): MNHNS, SASEGT. J was trimmed by 3 bases and V by 1 base; bases with no gene match: 4. This CDR3 has 16 amino acids. The CDR3 nucleotides are TGTGCCAGCAGTGAAGTGGGACAGGGTGGCAAAAACATTCAGTACTTC. Protein: CASSEVGQGGKNIQYF.

The rearrangement uses TRBV7-9 and TRBJ2-7, with unresolved D. The germline gives CDR1 SEHNR, CDR2 FQNEAQ (reference sequence). The length of the CDR3 is 13 residues. The V end lost 0 bases, the J end lost 6 bases, and 9 bases lay between the germline ends. The CDR3 DNA reads as TGTGCCAGCAGCTTAGCGGGCTGGCGCGAGCAGTACTTC. Encoded protein: CASSLAGWREQYF.

The chain is built from TRBV4-3 and TRBJ2-3; the match to TRBD2 covers 7 bases. CDR1 and CDR2 (germline): LGHNA, YSLEER. The CDR3 runs 16 residues. With V trimmed by 1 base and J by 2 bases, 6 bases remained unmatched. CDR3 nucleotides: TGCGCCAGCAGCCAAGGGGGACTACCGGTCACAGATACGCAGTATTTT. This codes for CASSQGGLPVTDTQYF.

The V gene is TRBV15, the J gene TRBJ2-1, with TRBD1 as a possible D gene (5 bases). V lost 5 bases to trimming and J lost 8 bases, with 22 bases between them. This CDR3 is built from 16 residues. Germline loops: CDR1 LNHNV, CDR2 YYDKDF (reference sequence). CDR3 bases: TGTGCCACCAGCGAAGGCCTTGGGCAGGGCTGGCATGAGCAGTTCTTC. As protein: CATSEGLGQGWHEQFF. Based on the CDR3 plus reference TRBV15 and TRBJ2-1, the full variable domain is DAMVIQNPRYQVTQFGKPVTLSCSQTLNHNVMYWYQQKSSQAPKLLFHYYDKDFNNEADTPDNFQSRRPNTSFCFLDIRSPGLGDTAMYLCATSEGLGQGWHEQFFGPGTRLTVL.

J is TRBJ1-3 and V is TRBV5-1; D gene ambiguous. This CDR3 has 17 residues. In germline, CDR1 is SGHRS, CDR2 YFSETQ. Trimming took off 0 bases at V and 0 bases at J, with 13 bases between the two ends. The CDR3 reads CASSLGEALNSGNTIYF. The CDR3 region has the DNA TGCGCCAGCAGCTTGGGGGAAGCGCTTAACTCTGGAAACACCATATATTTT.

DNA of the CDR3: TGTGCCACCCGACTTGGACAGGGGACGGTCGGCGCCTATGGCTACACCTTC. This codes for CATRLGQGTVGAYGYTF. V usage is TRBV7-9 and J usage is TRBJ1-2, with 9 bases aligning to TRBD1. The CDR3 sequence is 17 residues long. The V and J ends lost 10 bases and 4 bases, in that order; junction bases with no gene match: 19. The germline V gene has CDR1 SEHNR and CDR2 FQNEAQ (reference sequence).

The chain employs TRBV6-1 and TRBJ1-5, with 8 bases lining up with TRBD1. The germline gives CDR1 MNHNS, CDR2 SASEGT. CDR3 length equals 15 residues. The V gene end was trimmed by 8 bases and the J gene end by 0 bases; junction bases not matched to a gene: 6. The CDR3 loop is CASGKTGDSNQPQHF. In nucleotides, the CDR3 is TGTGCCAGCGGGAAGACAGGGGATAGCAATCAGCCCCAGCATTTT.

This clone was counted between two and nine times. V gene TRBV30 combines with J gene TRBJ2-4; D uncertain. CDR1 and CDR2 (germline): GTSNPN, SVGIG (reference sequence). Trimming left V 1 base short and J 0 bases short, with 19 bases between. This CDR3 contains 18 residues. CDR3 residues: CAWSAPSSWVLAKNIQYF. In nucleotides, the CDR3 is TGTGCCTGGAGTGCCCCCTCCTCCTGGGTCTTAGCCAAAAACATTCAGTACTTC.

The chain has TRBV7-2 and TRBJ2-7; 8 bases are shared with TRBD1. The CDR3 spans 15 residues. CDR1 and CDR2 from the germline V gene are SGHTA and FQGNSA. The V and J ends lost 1 base and 7 bases, in that order; junction bases with no gene match: 9. CDR3: CASSLDRGVSREQYF. In DNA form, the CDR3 reads TGTGCCAGCAGCTTAGACAGGGGGGTCTCCCGGGAGCAGTACTTC.

This clone showed up just a few times. The CDR3 spells CASSPSGASGELFF. Here the CDR3 DNA reads TGTGCCAGTAGTCCCTCGGGGGCATCCGGGGAGCTGTTTTTT. The V gene is TRBV19, the J gene TRBJ2-2; D assignment may be TRBD1 or TRBD2 (6 bases each). Trimming pared 5 bases from V and 6 bases from J, leaving 13 bases between. CDR3 length: 14 amino acids. Germline loops: CDR1 LNHDA, CDR2 SQIVND (reference sequence).

The chain is built from TRBV19 and TRBJ2-7; D unresolved. V lost 4 bases and J lost 5, with 12 bases in between. This CDR3 is built from 13 residues. Germline CDR1 is LNHDA and CDR2 is SQIVND (reference sequence). The DNA of the CDR3 is TGTGCCAGTAGTACAGGATGGACGAACGAGCAGTACTTC. It encodes CASSTGWTNEQYF.

This rearrangement joins TRBV2 to TRBJ1-3; 8 nucleotides agree with TRBD1. The CDR3 totals 16 residues. The trim removed 2 bases at V and 0 bases at J, leaving 3 bases unmatched. The V gene's germline CDR1 is SNHLY and CDR2 FYNNEI. The CDR3, as DNA: TGTGCCAGCAGTGAAAACAGGGGGAGCTCTGGAAACACCATATATTTT. This sequence encodes CASSENRGSSGNTIYF.

The CDR3 reads CASSFDRRHNEQFF. The CDR3 DNA reads as TGCGCCAGCAGCTTCGACAGGAGGCACAATGAGCAGTTCTTC. The rearrangement joins TRBV5-1 to TRBJ2-1, with a tentative D call TRBD1 (6 bases). Germline V gene sequence: CDR1 SGHRS, CDR2 YFSETQ. V shed 2 bases and J shed 5 bases, with 11 bases lying between them. The CDR3 contains 14 residues.

V usage is TRBV2 and J usage is TRBJ1-4, with TRBD1 matching over 8 bases. The length of the CDR3 is 14 residues. After removal of 8 bases from V and 2 bases from J, the junction contained 4 bases not matched to a gene. Looked up from germline, CDR1 is SNHLY and CDR2 is FYNNEI. CDR3 sequence: CASGYRGTNEKLFF. The CDR3 DNA sequence: TGTGCCAGCGGCTACAGGGGGACTAATGAAAAACTGTTTTTT.

With regard to this clone: At one boundary the junction diverges from the germline segment, which might be a read error. The chain carries TRBV2 and TRBJ1-1; D ambiguous. The CDR3 has 12 amino acids. CDR1 is SNHLY and CDR2 is FYNNEI in the germline V gene. CDR3 nucleotides: TGTGCCAGCAGAATTTCAGCTCAGAATTACATCTTT. Translated, it gives CASRISAQNYIF. Variable domain in full (rest from reference TRBV2 and TRBJ1-1): EPEVTQTPSHQVTQMGQEVILRCVPISNHLYFYWYRQILGQKVEFLVSFYNNEISEKSEIFDDQFSVERPDGSNFTLKIRSTKLEDSAMYFCASRISAQNYIFGQGTRLTVV.

This clone has just a few counts. This same CDR3 is encoded by further DNA sequences in the sample. The chain joins TRBV4-3 to TRBJ2-3; the match to TRBD1 covers 9 bases. Germline loops: CDR1 LGHNA, CDR2 YSLEER. Trimming removed 0 bases from V and 2 bases from J; junction bases left unmatched: 3. There are 16 residues in the CDR3. The CDR3 DNA reads as TGCGCCAGCAGCCAAGATTGGGACAGGGCCACAGATACGCAGTATTTT. Amino acid sequence: CASSQDWDRATDTQYF.

V and J are TRBV28 and TRBJ2-3; 9 bases fit TRBD2. Germline CDR1 is MDHEN and CDR2 is SYDVKM. The CDR3 totals 15 residues. The V gene end was trimmed by 2 bases and the J gene end by 0 bases; junction bases not matched to a gene: 0. The CDR3 is CASSLAGGSTDTQYF. As DNA, the CDR3 is TGTGCCAGCAGTTTAGCGGGAGGGAGCACAGATACGCAGTATTTT.

The table lists this clone with a few counts. The same CDR3 arises from other DNA sequences in this sample as well. The chain employs TRBV5-1 and TRBJ1-1; no clear D gene. Trimming cost V 2 bases and J 2 bases, with 1 base left between them. The CDR3 runs to 11 residues. Germline CDR1 SGHRS, CDR2 YFSETQ. The CDR3 loop is CASSLNTEAFF. CDR3 in DNA: TGCGCCAGCAGCTTAAACACTGAAGCTTTCTTT.

The rearrangement uses TRBV6-5 and TRBJ2-5, with D perhaps TRBD1 (5 bases). Germline CDR1 is MNHEY and CDR2 is SVGAGI. This CDR3 comprises 16 residues. V shed 2 bases and J shed 2 bases, with 15 bases lying between them. This CDR3 is CASSYLPTGLQETQYF. As DNA, the CDR3 is TGTGCCAGCAGTTACCTGCCAACAGGTTTACAAGAGACCCAGTACTTC.

In this sample, this clone turned up many times. CDR3 nucleotides: TGTGCCAGCAGTGAAGGAGAGTGGCAGCCCCAGCATTTT. This codes for CASSEGEWQPQHF. This chain links TRBV6-1 with TRBJ1-5; no firm D call. Germline assignment: CDR1 MNHNS and CDR2 SASEGT. V lost 1 base and J lost 7, with 8 bases in between. This CDR3 has 13 amino acids.

This clone has just a few counts. The chain combines TRBV30 with TRBJ1-1; possible D gene TRBD1, 6 bases. Trimming shortened V by 8 bases and J by 1 base, and 14 bases separated the two germline ends. Germline CDR1 reads GTSNPN; CDR2 reads SVGIG (reference sequence). The CDR3 consists of 13 residues. CDR3 region: CARCEQGNTEAFF. The CDR3, as DNA: TGTGCCCGCTGTGAACAGGGGAACACTGAAGCTTTCTTT.

CDR3 bases: TGTGCCAGCAGCTTAGACCCGAACTATGGCTACACCTTC. Its protein product is CASSLDPNYGYTF. The rearrangement links TRBV11-2 to TRBJ1-2; D not resolved. CDR3 size: 13 residues. CDR1 is SGHAT, CDR2 FQNNGV, per germline. V lost 0 bases to trimming and J lost 2 bases, with 4 bases between them.

V usage is TRBV27 and J usage is TRBJ2-6; D remains ambiguous. The CDR3 runs to 15 residues. Trimming cost V 0 bases and J 0 bases, with 3 bases left between them. CDR1 is MNHEY, CDR2 SMNVEV, per germline (reference sequence). Here the CDR3 DNA reads TGTGCCAGCAGTTTATCCCGCTCTGGGGCCAACGTCCTGACTTTC. Translated, it gives CASSLSRSGANVLTF.

About this clone itself: One junction end disagrees with the germline gene, perhaps due to a read error. The gene calls are TRBV7-2 and TRBJ1-2; tentative D call: TRBD1 (5 bases). Germline V gene data show CDR1 as SGHTA and CDR2 as FQGNSA. This CDR3 comprises 13 residues. The CDR3 sequence: CASSLALRGLRVF. The CDR3 DNA reads as TGTGCCAGCAGCTTAGCGCTGCGGGGCCTTCGCGTATTC.

J is TRBJ1-6 and V is TRBV7-3; TRBD1 might be the D (5 bases). The CDR3 is made up of 15 amino acids. The ends were cut back, 5 bases at V and 7 bases at J, with 15 bases in the middle. Germline V gene sequence: CDR1 SGHTA, CDR2 FQGTGA. CDR3 loop: CASSPNPGGNSPLHF. CDR3 coding DNA: TGTGCCAGCAGCCCAAATCCTGGGGGAAATTCACCCCTCCACTTT.

The chain joins TRBV6-1 to TRBJ1-6; 8 bases map to TRBD1. This CDR3 has 13 residues. V lost 5 bases to trimming and J lost 14 bases; unmatched junction nucleotides: 8. Germline values: CDR1 MNHNS, CDR2 SASEGT. CDR3 region: CASSSRDRSTLHF. CDR3 bases: TGTGCCAGCAGTAGCCGGGACAGGTCAACCCTCCACTTT.

The chain links TRBV5-5 to TRBJ2-1, with unresolved D. Trimming took 0 bases from V and 2 from J, leaving 3 bases between them. The CDR3 loop spans 13 amino acids. Per the germline V gene, CDR1 is SGHKS and CDR2 is YYEKEE (reference sequence). The CDR3 coding sequence is TGTGCCAGCAGCTTGGAACCCTACAATGAGCAGTTCTTC. Residues: CASSLEPYNEQFF.

The chain joins TRBV11-3 to TRBJ2-3, with D perhaps TRBD1 (5 bases). Germline values: CDR1 SGHNT, CDR2 YENEEA. There are 13 residues in the CDR3. The V end lost 1 base, the J end lost 4 bases, and 6 bases lay between the germline ends. This CDR3 reads CASSLAGSDTQYF. CDR3 coding DNA: TGTGCCAGCAGCTTAGCAGGGTCAGATACGCAGTATTTT.

CDR3 protein: CASSLGGQGNYGYTF. In DNA, the CDR3 is TGTGCCAGCAGCTTAGGCGGACAGGGGAACTATGGCTACACCTTC. This rearrangement joins TRBV7-6 to TRBJ1-2; TRBD1 matches 9 bases. Trimming took 1 base from V and 2 from J; bases not matched to a gene: 2. Germline lookup yields CDR1 SGHVS and CDR2 FNYEAQ. The length of the CDR3 is 15 residues.

This clone was seen only a few times. The chain is built from TRBV5-4 and TRBJ1-2, with D possibly matching TRBD1 (6 bases). Germline-derived CDR1 and CDR2 are SGHNT and YYREEE (reference sequence). This CDR3 has 14 amino acids. V shed 0 bases and J shed 8 bases, with 14 bases lying between them. The CDR3 DNA reads TGTGCCAGCAGCTTGGCCCCAGGGGAGGGAGGCTACACCTTC. This sequence encodes CASSLAPGEGGYTF.

This clone turned up a few times. The rearrangement joins TRBV2 to TRBJ2-2, with a possible D match to TRBD2 (5 bases). CDR1 is SNHLY and CDR2 is FYNNEI in the germline V gene. The CDR3 is 14 amino acids. Trimming cost V 8 bases and J 1 base, with 11 bases left between them. The chain's CDR3 is CASQGLMNTGELFF. In DNA, the CDR3 is TGTGCCAGCCAAGGACTGATGAACACCGGGGAGCTGTTTTTT.

J is TRBJ2-1 and V is TRBV5-8, with a tentative D call TRBD1 (5 bases). Germline CDR1 and CDR2: SGHTS and YDEGEE. Trimming left V 4 bases short and J 9 bases short, with 11 bases between. The CDR3 covers 12 residues. CDR3 bases: TGTGCCAGCAGCCCCAGGGCTCCTGAGCAGTTCTTC. Translating gives CASSPRAPEQFF.